This T cell receptor beta chain was sequenced in a study of T cells in Graves' hyperthyroidism and ophthalmopathy. As for the study in general: Before treatment of any kind, peripheral blood was taken at initial diagnosis.

Uncontrolled infection, other autoimmune disease, pregnancy or lactation barred patients from enrollment. Diagnoses rested on clinical symptoms, serum thyroxine and TRAb, thyroid ultrasound and orbital computed tomography. RNA transcripts served as the template for amplifying TCR beta CDR3 regions. An initial round of RT-PCR targeting the TCR CDR3 relied on the HTBI primer set. TCRdb recomputed calls from the multiplex PCR reads with MiXCR, one row per CDR3 protein. The table includes fewer than 500,000 distinct CDR3 sequences, 13% detected once. V dropped 1 base and J dropped 3 bases, with 11 bases sitting between them. CDR1 SGHRS and CDR2 YFSETQ come from the germline V gene. The CDR3 runs to 14 residues.

This chain connects TRBV5-1 to TRBJ2-7; D is ambiguous. The sample comprised blood. The TCR was taken from a man in his thirties or forties with Graves' hyperthyroidism that later progressed to Graves' ophthalmopathy. CDR3 DNA sequence: TGCGCCAGCAGCTTGAATGCTGTTGACTACGAGCAGTACTTC. Its protein product is CASSLNAVDYEQYF.